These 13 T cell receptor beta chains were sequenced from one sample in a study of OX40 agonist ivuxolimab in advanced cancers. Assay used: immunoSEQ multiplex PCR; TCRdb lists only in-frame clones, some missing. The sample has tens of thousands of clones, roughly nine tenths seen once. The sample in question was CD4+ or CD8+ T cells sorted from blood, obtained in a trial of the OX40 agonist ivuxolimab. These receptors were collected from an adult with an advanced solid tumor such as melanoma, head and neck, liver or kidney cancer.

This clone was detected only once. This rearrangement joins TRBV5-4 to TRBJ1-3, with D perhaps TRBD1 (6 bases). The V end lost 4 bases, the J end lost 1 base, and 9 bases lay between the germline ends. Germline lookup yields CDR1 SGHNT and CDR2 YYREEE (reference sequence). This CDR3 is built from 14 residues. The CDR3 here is CASSHGQSGNTIYF. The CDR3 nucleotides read TGTGCCAGCAGCCACGGACAGTCTGGAAACACCATATATTTT.

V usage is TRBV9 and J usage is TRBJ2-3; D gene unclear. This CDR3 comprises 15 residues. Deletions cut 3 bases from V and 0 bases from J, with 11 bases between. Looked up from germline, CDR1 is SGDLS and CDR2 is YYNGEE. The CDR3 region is CASSDRGASTDTQYF. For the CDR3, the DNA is TGTGCCAGCAGCGATCGCGGAGCTAGCACAGATACGCAGTATTTT.

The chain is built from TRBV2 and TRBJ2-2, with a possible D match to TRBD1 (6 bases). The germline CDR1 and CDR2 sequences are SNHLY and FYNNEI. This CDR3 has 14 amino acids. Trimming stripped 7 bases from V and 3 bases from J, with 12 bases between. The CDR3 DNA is TGTGCCAGCAATATACAGGGTTACACCGGGGAGCTGTTTTTT. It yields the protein CASNIQGYTGELFF.

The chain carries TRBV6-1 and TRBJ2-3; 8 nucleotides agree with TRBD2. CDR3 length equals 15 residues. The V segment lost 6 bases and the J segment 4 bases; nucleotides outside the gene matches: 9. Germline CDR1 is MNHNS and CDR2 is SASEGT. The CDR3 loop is CASSDNPGGADTQYF. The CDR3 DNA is TGTGCCAGCAGCGACAATCCGGGAGGGGCAGATACGCAGTATTTT.

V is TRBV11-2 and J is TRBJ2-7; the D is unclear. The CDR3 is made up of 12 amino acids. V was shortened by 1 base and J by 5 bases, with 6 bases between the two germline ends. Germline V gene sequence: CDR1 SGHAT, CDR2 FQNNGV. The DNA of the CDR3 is TGTGCCAGCAGCTTAGGTTTTGACGAGCAGTACTTC. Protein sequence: CASSLGFDEQYF.

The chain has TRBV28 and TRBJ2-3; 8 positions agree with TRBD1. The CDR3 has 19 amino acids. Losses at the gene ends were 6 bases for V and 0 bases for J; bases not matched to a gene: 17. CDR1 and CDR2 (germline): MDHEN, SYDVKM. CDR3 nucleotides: TGTGCCAGCAGAGAAACAGGGGGAGTGCGGGTCAAGAGCACAGATACGCAGTATTTT. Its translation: CASRETGGVRVKSTDTQYF.

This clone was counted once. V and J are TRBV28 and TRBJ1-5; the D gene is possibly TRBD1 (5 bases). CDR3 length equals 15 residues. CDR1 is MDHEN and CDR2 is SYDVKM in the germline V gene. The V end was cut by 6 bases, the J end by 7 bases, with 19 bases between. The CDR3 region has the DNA TGTGCCAGCAGACCGGACACGTACTTGAAACAGCCCCAGCATTTT. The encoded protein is CASRPDTYLKQPQHF.

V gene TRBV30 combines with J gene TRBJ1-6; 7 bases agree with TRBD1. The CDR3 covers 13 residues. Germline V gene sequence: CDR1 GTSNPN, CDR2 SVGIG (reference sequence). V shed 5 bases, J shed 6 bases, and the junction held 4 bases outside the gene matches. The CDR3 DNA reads TGTGCCTGGTCGACAGGGTTTAATTCACCCCTCCACTTT. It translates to CAWSTGFNSPLHF.

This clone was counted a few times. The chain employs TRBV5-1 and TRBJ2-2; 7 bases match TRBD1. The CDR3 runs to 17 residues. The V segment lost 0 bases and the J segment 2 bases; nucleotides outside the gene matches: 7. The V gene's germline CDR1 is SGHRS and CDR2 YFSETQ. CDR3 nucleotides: TGCGCCAGCAGCTTGGGACACCGGGACAGTAACACCGGGGAGCTGTTTTTT. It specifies CASSLGHRDSNTGELFF.

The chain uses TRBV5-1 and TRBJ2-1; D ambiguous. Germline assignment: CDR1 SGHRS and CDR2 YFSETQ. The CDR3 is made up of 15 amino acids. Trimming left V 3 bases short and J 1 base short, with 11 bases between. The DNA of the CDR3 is TGCGCCAGCAGCTCGACCTCGCGATCCTACAATGAGCAGTTCTTC. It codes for CASSSTSRSYNEQFF.

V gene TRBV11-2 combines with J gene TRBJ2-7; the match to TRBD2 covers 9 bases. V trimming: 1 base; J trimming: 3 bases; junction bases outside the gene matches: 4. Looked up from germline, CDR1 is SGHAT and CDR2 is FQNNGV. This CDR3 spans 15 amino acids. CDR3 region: CASSLGLAAYYEQYF. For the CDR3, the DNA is TGTGCCAGCAGCTTAGGACTAGCGGCCTACTACGAGCAGTACTTC.

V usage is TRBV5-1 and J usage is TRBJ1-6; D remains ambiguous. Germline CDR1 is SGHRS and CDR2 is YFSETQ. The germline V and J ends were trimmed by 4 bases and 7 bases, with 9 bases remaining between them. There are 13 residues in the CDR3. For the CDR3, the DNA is TGCGCCAGCAGCCCAACGGAAAATTCACCCCTCCACTTT. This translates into CASSPTENSPLHF.

The CDR3 DNA reads TGTGCCAGCTCACCATCACAGGGGCTAGGGGAGCAGTACTTC. Protein product: CASSPSQGLGEQYF. The J gene is TRBJ2-7, the V gene TRBV18; 7 bases match TRBD1. Trimming removed 2 bases from V and 7 bases from J; junction bases left unmatched: 8. The CDR3 covers 14 residues. Germline V CDR1 and CDR2: KGHSH, LQKENI.